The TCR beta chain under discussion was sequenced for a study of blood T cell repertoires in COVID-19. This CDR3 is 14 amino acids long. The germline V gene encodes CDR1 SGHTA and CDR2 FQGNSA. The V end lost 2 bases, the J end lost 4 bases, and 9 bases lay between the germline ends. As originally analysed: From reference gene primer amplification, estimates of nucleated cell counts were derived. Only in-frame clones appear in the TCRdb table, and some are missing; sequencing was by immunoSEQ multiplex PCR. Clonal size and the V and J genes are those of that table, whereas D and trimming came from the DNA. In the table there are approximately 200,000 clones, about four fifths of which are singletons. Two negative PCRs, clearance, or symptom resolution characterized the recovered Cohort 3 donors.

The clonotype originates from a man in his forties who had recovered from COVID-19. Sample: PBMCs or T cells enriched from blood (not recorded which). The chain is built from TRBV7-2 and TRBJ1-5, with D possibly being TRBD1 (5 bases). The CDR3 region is CASSLITGNQPQHF. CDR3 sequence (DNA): TGTGCCAGCAGCTTAATTACAGGTAATCAGCCCCAGCATTTT.